One TCR beta chain is described in this entry. This sample is drawn from a study of blood T cell repertoires in COVID-19. Across the study: Acute-phase and convalescent COVID-19 samples originated in the United States, Italy and Spain. Sources were T cells, B-cell-depleted T cells, or PBMCs; the material itself was cDNA or gDNA.

Donors were grouped by their self-reported clinical history. Profiling relied on immunoSEQ multiplex PCR, and the TCRdb table lists in-frame clones only, not all of them. This sample has approximately 150,000 clones, with over 70% found just once. Sequenced input: PBMCs or T cells enriched from blood (not recorded which). The sequence derives from a woman between 35 and 50 years old with acute COVID-19.

The CDR3 reads CASSPHSQTGLVNYGYTF. For the CDR3, the DNA is TGTGCCAGCAGCCCGCACTCCCAGACAGGGCTAGTCAACTATGGCTACACCTTC. The chain carries TRBV3-1 (or the pseudogene TRBV3-2) and TRBJ1-2; 7 bases are shared with TRBD1. V trimming: 4 bases; J trimming: 2 bases; junction bases outside the gene matches: 16. CDR3 length: 18 residues. The germline gives CDR1 LGHDT, CDR2 YNNKEL (reference sequence).